This TCR beta chain was found in a study of radiotherapy plus CTLA-4 blockade in lung cancer (dated by TCRdb to the late 2010s). The study in broad terms: Among enrolled patients, roughly 20% had an objective response and 31% reached disease control.

In this study, focal radiation therapy paired with CTLA-4 blockade (ipilimumab) was tested in patients who had chemo-refractory metastatic non-small-cell lung cancer. Receptors were amplified or captured by the immunoSEQ multiplex PCR assay. TCRdb obtained this table from immuneACCESS and retained in-frame rearrangements with V and J assigned. These tables miss some clones; where compared with another copy, unresolved V genes account for less than half of the shortfall, and the remainder is unexplained. The sample profile shows about 60,000 clones; roughly four fifths of them were found once. 3.5% to 5% of the sample is in the top ten clones. The study at large found these results: The strongest predictors of response were reported to be early dynamic shifts in blood T cell clones along with a rise in serum interferon-beta following radiation. After treatment with radiotherapy and ipilimumab, TCR clones that came from tumors expanded in the peripheral blood.

Of note for this clone: Its antigen is unknown. Per-nucleotide qualities are absent, and no much larger clonotype sits a single base away.

From the cysteine up to the phenylalanine, the CDR3 has a length of 12 residues. Only CDR3 DNA is held: 36 bases, read in frame from base 1. Trimming costs V 9 bases and J 2 bases, and their ends lie 9 bases apart. CDR1 is given as SNHLY and CDR2 as FYNNEI, both from the germline V gene. The chain links TRBV2 with TRBJ2-3, with no D gene named confidently. The sequenced sample was peripheral blood, obtained from a patient treated with radiotherapy plus ipilimumab. The TCR was taken from a human donor with non-small cell lung cancer who had a partial response to radiotherapy plus ipilimumab. For the CDR3, the sequence is CARYLPTDTQYF. Read as DNA, the sequence is TGTGCCAGATACTTGCCCACAGATACGCAGTATTTT.